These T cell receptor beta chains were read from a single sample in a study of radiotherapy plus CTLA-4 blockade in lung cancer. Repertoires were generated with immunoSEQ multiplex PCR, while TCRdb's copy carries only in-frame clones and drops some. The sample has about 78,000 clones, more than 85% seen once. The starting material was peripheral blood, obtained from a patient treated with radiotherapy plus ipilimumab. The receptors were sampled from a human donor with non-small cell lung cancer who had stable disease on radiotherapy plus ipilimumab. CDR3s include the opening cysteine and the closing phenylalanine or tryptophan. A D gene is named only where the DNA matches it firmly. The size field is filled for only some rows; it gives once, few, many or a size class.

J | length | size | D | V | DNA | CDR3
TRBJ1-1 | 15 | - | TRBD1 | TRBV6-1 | TGTGCCAGCCGAATGGACAGGGGTGTGAACACTGAAGCTTTCTTT | CASRMDRGVNTEAFF
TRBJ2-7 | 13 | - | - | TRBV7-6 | TGTGCCAGCAGCTTAGACAGGGCCTACGAGCAGTACTTC | CASSLDRAYEQYF
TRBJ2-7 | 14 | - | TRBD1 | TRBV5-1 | TGCGCCAGCAGCCCCACAGGGGAAGCCTACGAGCAGTACTTC | CASSPTGEAYEQYF
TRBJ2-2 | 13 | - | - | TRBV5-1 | TGCGCCAGCAGCTTGGAAGGGCCCGGGGAGCTGTTTTTT | CASSLEGPGELFF
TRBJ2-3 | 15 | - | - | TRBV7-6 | TGTGCCAGCAGCTTAGGCGGTGGGACCACAGATACGCAGTATTTT | CASSLGGGTTDTQYF
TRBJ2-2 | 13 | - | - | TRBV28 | TGTGCCAGCAAGGACGGGCTCCCCGGGGAGCTGTTTTTT | CASKDGLPGELFF
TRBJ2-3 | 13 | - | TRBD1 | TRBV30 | TGTGCCTGGAGTTGGACAGGCCAGGATACGCAGTATTTT | CAWSWTGQDTQYF
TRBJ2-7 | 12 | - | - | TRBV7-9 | TGTGCCAGCAGCTTAGTAGGGTACGAGCAGTACTTC | CASSLVGYEQYF
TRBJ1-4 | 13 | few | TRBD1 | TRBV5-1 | TGCGCCAGCAGCTTGGCCGGACAGGGTGGACTGTTTTTT | CASSLAGQGGLFF
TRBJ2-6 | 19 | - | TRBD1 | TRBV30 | TGTGCCTGGAGTGCCGATAGGGGACAGGGTGTCTCTGGGGCCAACGTCCTGACTTTC | CAWSADRGQGVSGANVLTF
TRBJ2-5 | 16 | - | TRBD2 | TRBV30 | TGTGCCTGGAGCGGGACTAGCGGGAGTCCCCAAGAGACCCAGTACTTC | CAWSGTSGSPQETQYF
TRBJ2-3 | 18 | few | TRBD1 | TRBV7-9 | TGTGCCAGCAGCCCAGGGGGATCAGGACATTCGAGCACAGATACGCAGTATTTT | CASSPGGSGHSSTDTQYF
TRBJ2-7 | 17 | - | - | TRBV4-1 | TGCGCCAGCAGCTTAGAAGCGGAGGCGATCGGGTCCTACGAGCAGTACTTC | CASSLEAEAIGSYEQYF
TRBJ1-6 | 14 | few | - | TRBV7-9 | TGTGCCAGCAGCTTAGGGGCCAGCCAATCACCCCTCCACTTT | CASSLGASQSPLHF
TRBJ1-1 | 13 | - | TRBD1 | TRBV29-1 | TGCAGCGTGATGGGACAGCTATACACTGAAGCTTTCTTT | CSVMGQLYTEAFF
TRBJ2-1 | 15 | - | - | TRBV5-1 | TGCGCCAGCAAGGGTGCACAGGGCTCCTACAATGAGCAGTTCTTC | CASKGAQGSYNEQFF
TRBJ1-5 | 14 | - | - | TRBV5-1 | TGCGCCAGCAGCTTGGATGGGGGCAGTCAGCCCCAGCATTTT | CASSLDGGSQPQHF
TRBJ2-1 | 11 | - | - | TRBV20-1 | TGCAGTGCTCCACCTTACAATGAGCAGTTCTTC | CSAPPYNEQFF
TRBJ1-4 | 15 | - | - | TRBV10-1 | TGCGCCAGCAGTGATGGAGGCGACCCTAATGAAAAACTGTTTTTT | CASSDGGDPNEKLFF
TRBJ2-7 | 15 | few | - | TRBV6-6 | TGTGCCAGCAGCCAGCCCCTAGGACAAAACTACGAGCAGTACTTC | CASSQPLGQNYEQYF
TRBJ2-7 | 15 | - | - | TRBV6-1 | TGTGCCAGCAGTGAAGAGTACATGCCCTCCTACGAGCAGTACTTC | CASSEEYMPSYEQYF
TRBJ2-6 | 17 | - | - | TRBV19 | TGTGCCAGTAGTACGTTTAAAGGGACTGGTGGGGCCAACGTCCTGACTTTC | CASSTFKGTGGANVLTF
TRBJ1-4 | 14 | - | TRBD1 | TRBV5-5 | TGTGCCAGCAGCTTGGGGACAGGGAATGAAAAACTGTTTTTT | CASSLGTGNEKLFF
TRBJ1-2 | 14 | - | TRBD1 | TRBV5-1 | TGCGCCAGCAGCTTGAAGCCAGGGGGCGGAGGCTACACCTTC | CASSLKPGGGGYTF
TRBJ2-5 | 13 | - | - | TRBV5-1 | TGCGCCAGCAGCTTGCAGATGGAGGCGACCCAGTACTTC | CASSLQMEATQYF
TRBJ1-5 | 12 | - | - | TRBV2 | TGTGCCACCCGGCGGAACAATCAGCCCCAGCATTTT | CATRRNNQPQHF
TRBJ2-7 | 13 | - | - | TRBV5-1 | TGCGCCAGCAGGTCAGGGACCCCCTACGAGCAGTACTTC | CASRSGTPYEQYF
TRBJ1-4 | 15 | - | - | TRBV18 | TGTGCCAGCTCAAAGGAGCCTGCAACTAATGAAAAACTGTTTTTT | CASSKEPATNEKLFF
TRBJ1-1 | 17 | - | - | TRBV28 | TGTGCCAGCAGTTTCATCTCAATTGGGGGACGTGGCACTGAAGCTTTCTTT | CASSFISIGGRGTEAFF
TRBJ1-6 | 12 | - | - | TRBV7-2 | TGTGCCAGCAGCTTGGACCGACAAACCCTCCACTTT | CASSLDRQTLHF
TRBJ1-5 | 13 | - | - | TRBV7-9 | TGTGCCAGCAGCTTTGTCGACAATCAGCCCCAGCATTTT | CASSFVDNQPQHF
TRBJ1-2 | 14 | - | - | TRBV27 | TGTGCCAGCAGTACCCTAGACAGGAACTATGGCTACACCTTC | CASSTLDRNYGYTF
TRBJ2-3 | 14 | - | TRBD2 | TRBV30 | TGTGCCTGGAGTGTAGGCGGGGGGGCTGATACGCAGTATTTT | CAWSVGGGADTQYF
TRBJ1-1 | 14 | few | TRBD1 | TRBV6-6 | TGTGCCAGCAGTTACGGACAGGGGAATTCCGAAGCTTTCTTT | CASSYGQGNSEAFF
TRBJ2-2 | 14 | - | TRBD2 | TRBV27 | TGTGCCAGCAGTTTCTTGGGACTAACCGGGGAGCTGTTTTTT | CASSFLGLTGELFF
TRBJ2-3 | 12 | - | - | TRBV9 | TGTGCCAGCAGCGTAGTAGGAGATACGCAGTATTTT | CASSVVGDTQYF